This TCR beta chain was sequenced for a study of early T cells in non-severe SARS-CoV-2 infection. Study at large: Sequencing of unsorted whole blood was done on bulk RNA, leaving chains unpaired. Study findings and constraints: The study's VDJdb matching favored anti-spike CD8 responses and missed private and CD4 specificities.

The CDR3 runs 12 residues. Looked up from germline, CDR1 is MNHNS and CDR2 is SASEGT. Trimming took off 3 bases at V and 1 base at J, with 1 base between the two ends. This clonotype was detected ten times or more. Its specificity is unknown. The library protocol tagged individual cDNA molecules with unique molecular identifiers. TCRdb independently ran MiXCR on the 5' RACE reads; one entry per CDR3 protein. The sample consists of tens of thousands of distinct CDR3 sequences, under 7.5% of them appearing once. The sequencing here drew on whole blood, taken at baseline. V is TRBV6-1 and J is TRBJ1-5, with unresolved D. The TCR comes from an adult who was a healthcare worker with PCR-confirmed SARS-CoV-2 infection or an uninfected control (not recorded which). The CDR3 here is CASSDSNQPQHF. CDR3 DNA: TGTGCCAGCAGTGACAGCAATCAGCCCCAGCATTTT.